Listed here are 14 T cell receptor beta chains from one sample, sequenced in a study of cytomegalovirus exposure and HLA in healthy donors (dated by TCRdb to 2016 to 2017). Libraries were prepared through the immunoSEQ multiplex PCR assay. For the multiplex PCR, a mixture combining 60 forward primers for TCR Vbeta segments and 13 reverse primers for TCR Jbeta segments was used. TCRdb carries this immuneACCESS record with in-frame sequences only. Its versions omit some clonotypes, under half of them owing to an unresolved V gene in the studies checked, with the rest unexplained. The sample table lists about 73,000 clones, roughly 70% of them with a count of one. 12% of the sample is in the top ten clones. The source material was PBMCs. The origin of the receptors is a man aged 70-80 years in good health and CMV-seronegative.

V and J are TRBV10-3 and TRBJ1-1; perhaps TRBD1 as D (5 bases). Germline CDR1 ENHRY, CDR2 SYGVKD. The CDR3 consists of 12 residues. Between the trimmed V and J ends, which lost 4 bases and 3 bases, there was a span of 6 bases. CDR3: CAISGRDTEAFF. The DNA for the CDR3 is TGTGCCATCAGTGGCAGGGACACTGAAGCTTTCTTT.

The rearrangement uses TRBV9 and TRBJ1-3, with D possibly matching TRBD1 (5 bases). The CDR3 contains 16 residues. Per germline, CDR1 SGDLS and CDR2 YYNGEE. With 5 bases removed from V and 8 bases from J, the gap between germline ends came to 23 bases. The CDR3 protein is CASSSSGSLSVDTIYF. The CDR3 DNA sequence: TGTGCCAGCAGTTCCTCAGGGTCATTGTCGGTGGACACCATATATTTT.

This rearrangement joins TRBV13 to TRBJ2-1; perhaps TRBD2 as D (6 bases). V lost 5 bases and J 7 bases, leaving 30 bases between the germline ends. The CDR3 has 19 residues. Germline CDR1 reads PRHDT; CDR2 reads FYEKMQ (reference sequence). CDR3 sequence: CASSPRWRDLMGSMNEQFF. CDR3 nucleotide sequence: TGTGCCAGCAGCCCTAGGTGGCGGGACCTTATGGGGTCTATGAATGAGCAGTTCTTC.

There are a few counts of this clone. This chain joins TRBV10-1 and TRBJ1-1, with D possibly matching TRBD1 (5 bases). With 7 bases removed from V and 5 bases from J, the gap between germline ends came to 14 bases. The CDR3 has 13 residues. Germline-derived CDR1 and CDR2 are WNHNN and SYGVQD (reference sequence). The CDR3 region is CASTWGEGTEAFF. CDR3 coding DNA: TGCGCCAGCACCTGGGGGGAGGGTACTGAAGCTTTCTTT.

V and J are TRBV30 and TRBJ1-2; tentative D call: TRBD1 (6 bases). The V gene lost 3 bases and the J gene lost 8 bases, with 16 bases spanning the gap. The germline V gene encodes CDR1 GTSNPN and CDR2 SVGIG (reference sequence). CDR3 size: 13 residues. CDR3 DNA: TGTGCCTGGAGAACGACAGGAGTAAACGGCTACACCTTC. This translates into CAWRTTGVNGYTF.

The chain couples TRBV18 to TRBJ2-7; possible D gene TRBD1, 5 bases. This CDR3 is 16 amino acids long. Looked up from germline, CDR1 is KGHSH and CDR2 is LQKENI. Trimming pared 3 bases from V and 3 bases from J, leaving 18 bases between. CDR3 DNA sequence: TGTGCCAGCTCACCGGTTGGCGCAGGGAAGAACTACGAGCAGTACTTC. Translating gives CASSPVGAGKNYEQYF. The entire variable domain, with the rest obtained from reference TRBV18 and TRBJ2-7, is as follows: NAGVMQNPRHLVRRRGQEARLRCSPMKGHSHVYWYRQLPEEGLKFMVYLQKENIIDESGMPKERFSAEFPKEGPSILRIQQVVRGDSAAYFCASSPVGAGKNYEQYFGPGTRLTVT.

The V call is TRBV28, the J call TRBJ1-2; D may be TRBD1 (5 bases). V lost 6 bases to trimming and J lost 1 base, with 9 bases between them. This CDR3 contains 13 residues. Germline CDR1 reads MDHEN; CDR2 reads SYDVKM. CDR3 sequence reads: CASRNRGNYGYTF. In nucleotides, the CDR3 is TGTGCCAGCAGGAATAGGGGTAACTATGGCTACACCTTC.

This chain connects TRBV19 to TRBJ1-1; the D gene is possibly TRBD1 (5 bases). V was trimmed by 5 bases and J by 0 bases, leaving 16 bases between them. Germline assignment: CDR1 LNHDA and CDR2 SQIVND (reference sequence). CDR3 size: 16 residues. The CDR3 DNA sequence: TGTGCCAGTAGTCTTACCTCGACAGACTTGAACACTGAAGCTTTCTTT. It is translated as CASSLTSTDLNTEAFF.

Only one count was recorded for this clone. The V and J genes are TRBV7-9 and TRBJ2-7; no definite D call. The CDR3 length is 15 residues. CDR1 and CDR2 from the germline V gene are SEHNR and FQNEAQ (reference sequence). V was cut by 1 base and J by 3 bases, with 13 bases left in between. DNA of the CDR3: TGTGCCAGCAGCTTAGGTCACCTATCGGGCTACGAGCAGTACTTC. It is translated as CASSLGHLSGYEQYF.

V gene TRBV18 combines with J gene TRBJ2-6; 9 bases match TRBD1. Per the germline V gene, CDR1 is KGHSH and CDR2 is LQKENI. The CDR3 loop spans 16 amino acids. Trimming cost V 6 bases and J 2 bases; bases outside gene matches: 5. The CDR3 sequence: CASSLQGAAGANVLTF. CDR3 sequence (DNA): TGTGCCAGCTCTCTACAGGGGGCAGCTGGGGCCAACGTCCTGACTTTC.

This clone has just one count. This chain connects TRBV9 to TRBJ1-2; D is unclear. The germline V and J ends were trimmed by 3 bases and 5 bases, with 11 bases remaining between them. Germline CDR1 SGDLS, CDR2 YYNGEE. This CDR3 region has 13 residues. As DNA, the CDR3 is TGTGCCAGCAGCGCAGACATTCGGTATGGCTACACCTTC. This translates into CASSADIRYGYTF.

The chain combines TRBV28 with TRBJ2-5; 7 nucleotides align to TRBD1. There are 15 residues in the CDR3. V lost 6 bases and J lost 7; bases outside the gene matches: 14. From germline, CDR1 is MDHEN and CDR2 SYDVKM. The CDR3 sequence is CASSPPEDRSSTQYF. The DNA for the CDR3 is TGTGCCAGCAGCCCTCCCGAGGACAGGTCGTCGACCCAGTACTTC.

The chain combines TRBV29-1 with TRBJ1-1, with D possibly TRBD1 on 6 matching bases. Deletions cut 7 bases from V and 4 bases from J, with 13 bases between. Per the germline V gene, CDR1 is SQVTM and CDR2 is ANQGSEA. This CDR3 is built from 12 residues. The CDR3 region is CSAQGSVTEAFF. For the CDR3, the DNA is TGCAGCGCACAGGGTAGTGTCACTGAAGCTTTCTTT.

Of note for this clone: An end of the junction differs from the germline gene, which may be a read error. The V and J genes are TRBV7-2 and TRBJ2-5; possible D gene TRBD2, 5 bases. The CDR3 spans 11 residues. Germline V gene sequence: CDR1 SGHTA, CDR2 FQGNSA. The CDR3 region is CASSWGEAQYF. CDR3 DNA: TGTGCCAGCAGCTGGGGAGAGGCCCAGTACTTC. Filled out from reference TRBV7-2 and TRBJ2-5, the complete variable domain reads GAGVSQSPSNKVTEKGKDVELRCDPISGHTALYWYRQSLGQGLEFLIYFQGNSAPDKSGLPSDRFSAERTGGSVSTLTIQRTQQEDSAVYLCASSWGEAQYFGPGTRLLVL.